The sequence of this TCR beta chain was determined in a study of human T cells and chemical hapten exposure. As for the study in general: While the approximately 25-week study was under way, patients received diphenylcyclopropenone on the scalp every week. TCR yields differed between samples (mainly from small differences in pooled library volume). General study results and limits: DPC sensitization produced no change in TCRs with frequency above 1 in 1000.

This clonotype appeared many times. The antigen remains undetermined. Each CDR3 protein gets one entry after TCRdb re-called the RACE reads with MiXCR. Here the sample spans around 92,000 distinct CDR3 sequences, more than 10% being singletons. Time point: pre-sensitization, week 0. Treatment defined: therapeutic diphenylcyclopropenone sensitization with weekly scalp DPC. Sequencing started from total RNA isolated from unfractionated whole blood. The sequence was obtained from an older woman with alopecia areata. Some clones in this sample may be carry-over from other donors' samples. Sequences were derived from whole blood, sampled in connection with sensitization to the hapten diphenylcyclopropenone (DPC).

Written as DNA, the CDR3 is TGTGCCAGCAGCTTGGCCAGGCTAGCGGGGCAAGAGACCCAGTACTTC. Its protein is CASSLARLAGQETQYF. The chain is built from TRBV5-4 and TRBJ2-5; 9 nucleotides align to TRBD2. The germline CDR1 and CDR2 sequences are SGHNT and YYREEE (reference sequence). Germline trimming cut 0 bases from V and 2 bases from J; bases unmatched to any gene: 5. The CDR3 contains 16 residues.